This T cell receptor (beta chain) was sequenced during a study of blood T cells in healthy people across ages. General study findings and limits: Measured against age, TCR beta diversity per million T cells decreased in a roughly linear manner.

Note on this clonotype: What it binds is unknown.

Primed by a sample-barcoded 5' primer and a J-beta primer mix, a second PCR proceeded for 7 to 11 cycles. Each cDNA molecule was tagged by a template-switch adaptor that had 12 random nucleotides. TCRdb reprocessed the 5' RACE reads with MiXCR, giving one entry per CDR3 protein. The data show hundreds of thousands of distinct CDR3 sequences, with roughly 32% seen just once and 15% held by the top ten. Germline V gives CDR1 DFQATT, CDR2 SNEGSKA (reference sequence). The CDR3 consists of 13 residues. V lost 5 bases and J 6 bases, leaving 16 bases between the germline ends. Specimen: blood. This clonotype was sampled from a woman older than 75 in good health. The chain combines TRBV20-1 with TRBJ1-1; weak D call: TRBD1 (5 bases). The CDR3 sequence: CSAGGPWRSEAFF. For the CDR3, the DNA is TGCAGTGCTGGGGGTCCCTGGAGATCTGAAGCTTTCTTT.